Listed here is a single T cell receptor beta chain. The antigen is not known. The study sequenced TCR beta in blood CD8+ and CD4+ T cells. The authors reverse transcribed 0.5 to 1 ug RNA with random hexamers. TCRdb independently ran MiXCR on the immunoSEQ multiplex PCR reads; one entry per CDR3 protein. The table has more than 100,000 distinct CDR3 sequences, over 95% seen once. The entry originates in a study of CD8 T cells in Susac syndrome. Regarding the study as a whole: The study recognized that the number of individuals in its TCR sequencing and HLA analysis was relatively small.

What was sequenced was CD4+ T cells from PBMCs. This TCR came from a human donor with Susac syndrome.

CDR3 region: CSAEHSDTQYF. DNA for the CDR3: TGCAGTGCTGAACACTCAGATACGCAGTATTTT. The J gene is TRBJ2-3, the V gene TRBV20-1; no firm D call. With 5 bases removed from V and 4 bases from J, the gap between germline ends came to 7 bases. CDR1 and CDR2 from the germline V gene are DFQATT and SNEGSKA (reference sequence). The CDR3 length is 11 residues.